These 14 T cell receptor beta chains came from one sample sequenced in a study of T cells in Graves' hyperthyroidism and ophthalmopathy. Researchers took RNA transcripts and amplified the TCR beta CDR3 regions from them. RT-PCR in the first round (using the HTBI primer set) targeted the TCR CDR3. Each CDR3 protein gets one entry after TCRdb re-called the multiplex PCR reads with MiXCR. Here the sample spans approximately 710,000 distinct CDR3 sequences, about 18% being singletons. The material sequenced was blood. The receptors were sampled from a man between 45 and 60 years old with Graves' hyperthyroidism.

There are many counts of this clonotype. The gene calls are TRBV28 and TRBJ2-5, with 10 bases identical to TRBD2. The CDR3 length is 16 residues. Germline assignment: CDR1 MDHEN and CDR2 SYDVKM. V trimming: 3 bases; J trimming: 2 bases; junction bases outside the gene matches: 6. CDR3 residues: CASSLGLASRQETQYF. CDR3 DNA sequence: TGTGCCAGCAGTTTGGGACTAGCGTCGAGGCAAGAGACCCAGTACTTC.

Ten or more counts support this clonotype. This chain uses TRBV30 with TRBJ2-7; no clear D gene. The CDR3 covers 11 residues. In germline, CDR1 is GTSNPN, CDR2 SVGIG (reference sequence). The V gene lost 2 bases and the J gene lost 4 bases, with 6 bases spanning the gap. CDR3 nucleotides: TGTGCCTGGAGTTCCCTTTACGAGCAGTACTTC. Protein product: CAWSSLYEQYF.

This chain connects TRBV18 to TRBJ2-5, with D tentatively TRBD1 (5 bases). The CDR3 is 14 amino acids. V lost 2 bases and J lost 5, with 12 bases in between. Germline V lookup: CDR1 KGHSH, CDR2 LQKENI. The CDR3 nucleotides read TGTGCCAGCTCACCATTCGGCAGGGCTGAGACCCAGTACTTC. Translation gives CASSPFGRAETQYF.

This chain connects TRBV9 to TRBJ2-7, with D uncertain. The germline gives CDR1 SGDLS, CDR2 YYNGEE. The CDR3 sequence is 14 residues long. The V and J ends lost 0 bases and 3 bases respectively, with 10 bases between them. The CDR3 sequence is CASSVASVDYEQYF. The CDR3 coding sequence is TGTGCCAGCAGCGTAGCTTCCGTTGACTACGAGCAGTACTTC.

The chain uses TRBV27 and TRBJ1-1; a weak D match, TRBD1 (6 bases). Trimming stripped 2 bases from V and 4 bases from J, with 11 bases between. The CDR3 totals 14 residues. Germline V lookup: CDR1 MNHEY, CDR2 SMNVEV (reference sequence). The DNA for the CDR3 is TGTGCCAGCAGTTTAGGGGGCCTAAGCACTGAAGCTTTCTTT. Protein product: CASSLGGLSTEAFF.

This clonotype has just a few counts. CDR3 in amino acids: CASSSGVASGLTDTQYF. For the CDR3, the DNA is TGCGCCAGCAGCTCTGGGGTGGCTAGCGGACTCACAGATACGCAGTATTTT. The chain links TRBV5-1 to TRBJ2-3; 7 bases are a match to TRBD2. Losses at the gene ends were 3 bases for V and 2 bases for J; bases not matched to a gene: 12. This CDR3 contains 17 residues. Germline V gene lookup returns CDR1 SGHRS and CDR2 YFSETQ. The whole variable domain, filled in from reference TRBV5-1 and TRBJ2-3, reads KAGVTQTPRYLIKTRGQQVTLSCSPISGHRSVSWYQQTPGQGLQFLFEYFSETQRNKGNFPGRFSGRQFSNSRSEMNVSTLELGDSALYLCASSSGVASGLTDTQYFGPGTRLTVL.

A few counts support this clonotype. J is TRBJ2-2 and V is TRBV25-1; TRBD1 matches 7 bases. Trimming took 5 bases from V and 1 from J; bases not matched to a gene: 7. The CDR3 runs 16 residues. From germline, CDR1 is MGHDK and CDR2 SYGVNS. The CDR3, as DNA: TGTGCCAGCAGTCCCCCACGGACAGGGAACACCGGGGAGCTGTTTTTT. Protein: CASSPPRTGNTGELFF.

In this sample, this clonotype turned up a few times. In DNA, the CDR3 is TGTGCCAGCTCACCCAACCGGGCTATGAACACTGAAGCTTTCTTT. The encoded protein is CASSPNRAMNTEAFF. V and J are TRBV18 and TRBJ1-1; D unclear. The germline V gene encodes CDR1 KGHSH and CDR2 LQKENI. CDR3 length: 15 residues. Between the trimmed V and J ends, which lost 3 bases and 0 bases, there was a span of 11 bases. The full variable domain, completed using reference TRBV18 and TRBJ1-1, is NAGVMQNPRHLVRRRGQEARLRCSPMKGHSHVYWYRQLPEEGLKFMVYLQKENIIDESGMPKERFSAEFPKEGPSILRIQQVVRGDSAAYFCASSPNRAMNTEAFFGQGTRLTVV.

About this clonotype itself: One end of the junction fails to match germline, which may point to a read error. V and J are TRBV3-1 and TRBJ2-7; D uncertain. The V gene's germline CDR1 is LGHDT and CDR2 YNNKEL (reference sequence). CDR3 length: 13 amino acids. Here the CDR3 reads CASSQDGVYDQYF. The CDR3 DNA is TGTGCCAGCAGCCAAGATGGAGTATACGACCAGTACTTC.

This clonotype occurred many times. The chain is built from TRBV6-6 and TRBJ2-7; perhaps D is TRBD1 or TRBD2 (5 bases each). This CDR3 region has 12 residues. V was shortened by 2 bases and J by 4 bases, with 6 bases between the two germline ends. The germline CDR1 and CDR2 sequences are MNHNY and SVGAGI (reference sequence). The CDR3 DNA follows: TGTGCCAGCAGTTACGAGGGGTACGAGCAGTACTTC. It translates to CASSYEGYEQYF.

The rearrangement joins TRBV6-2 or TRBV6-3 to TRBJ1-2; maybe TRBD1 (5 bases). The length of the CDR3 is 15 residues. Germline CDR1 and CDR2: MNHEY and SVGEGT. V was clipped by 11 bases and J by 1 base, with 20 bases between them. CDR3 sequence: CAGITWMGHNYGYTF. The DNA of the CDR3 is TGTGCCGGCATCACCTGGATGGGGCATAACTATGGCTACACCTTC.

This clonotype was counted many times. V gene TRBV2 combines with J gene TRBJ2-7, with 8 nucleotides matching TRBD1. There are 14 residues in the CDR3. Losses at the gene ends were 3 bases for V and 3 bases for J; bases not matched to a gene: 4. CDR1 SNHLY and CDR2 FYNNEI come from the germline V gene. For the CDR3, the DNA is TGTGCCAGCAGTGACCGGACAGGGTTCTACGAGCAGTACTTC. Encoded protein: CASSDRTGFYEQYF.

The genes are TRBV6-5 and TRBJ1-2; D remains ambiguous. Per germline, CDR1 MNHEY and CDR2 SVGAGI. The CDR3 extends over 14 amino acids. With 4 bases removed from V and 5 bases from J, the gap between germline ends came to 14 bases. The CDR3 here is CASSSPRLVYGYTF. The CDR3 DNA follows: TGTGCCAGCAGTTCCCCTCGTCTCGTATATGGCTACACCTTC.

This clonotype was observed a handful of times. The J gene is TRBJ1-2, the V gene TRBV19, with D unresolved. Germline V gene lookup returns CDR1 LNHDA and CDR2 SQIVND (reference sequence). Trimming took 8 bases from V and 5 from J, leaving 9 bases between them. The CDR3 covers 11 residues. The chain's CDR3 is CASGREYGYTF. The CDR3 DNA follows: TGTGCCAGTGGCCGAGAATATGGCTACACCTTC.